This T cell receptor beta chain was profiled in a study of control samples from healthy donors and cancer patients. Profiled with immunoSEQ multiplex PCR; TCRdb holds only in-frame clones, not every one. The sample carries around 74,000 clones, 85% to 95% recorded once. Germline V gene data show CDR1 as SNHLY and CDR2 as FYNNEI. The CDR3 is 10 amino acids. Trimming shortened V by 4 bases and J by 8 bases, and 2 bases separated the two germline ends. Sequencing used blood. This clonotype originated in a woman aged 60-70 years in good health. This chain connects TRBV2 to TRBJ1-4; no reliable D call. The CDR3 DNA reads TGTGCCAGCAGTGGAGAAAAACTGTTTTTT. As protein: CASSGEKLFF. Together with reference TRBV2 and TRBJ1-4, the CDR3 gives the full variable domain: EPEVTQTPSHQVTQMGQEVILRCVPISNHLYFYWYRQILGQKVEFLVSFYNNEISEKSEIFDDQFSVERPDGSNFTLKIRSTKLEDSAMYFCASSGEKLFFGSGTQLSVL.